The entry below gives a single T cell receptor (beta chain) sequence along with its context. Sequenced by immunoSEQ multiplex PCR; TCRdb stores in-frame clones only, minus some. This repertoire shows about 550,000 clones, 95% found once; its top ten account for around 0.097%. This sample stems from a study of shared clonotypes between healthy human individuals. CD8 cells classed as naive were CD45RO-negative and positively selected for CCR7, excluding terminally differentiated effector memory CD45RA+ cells. The CDR3 loop spans 16 amino acids. Germline V gene data show CDR1 as SNHLY and CDR2 as FYNNEI. After removal of 8 bases from V and 2 bases from J, the junction contained 13 bases not matched to a gene.

Sequenced: naive CD8+ T cells sorted from blood. V and J are TRBV2 and TRBJ2-7; 9 bases fit TRBD1. The receptor's source is a woman in her 30s in good health. CDR3 sequence: CASLIGGDRVPYEQYF. The DNA of the CDR3 is TGTGCCAGCCTCATTGGGGGGGACAGGGTCCCCTACGAGCAGTACTTC.